The 29 T cell receptor beta chains below all came from one sample that was sequenced in a study of OX40 agonist ivuxolimab in advanced cancers. Here immunoSEQ multiplex PCR was the method, and the copy in TCRdb shows in-frame clones only, minus some. This table has about 34,000 clones, 65% to 90% appearing once. Sequencing was performed on CD4+ or CD8+ T cells sorted from blood, taken in a trial of the OX40 agonist ivuxolimab. All receptors come from an adult with an advanced solid tumor such as melanoma, head and neck, liver or kidney cancer.

The V and J genes are TRBV10-3 and TRBJ2-3, with 13 bases aligning to TRBD2. The CDR3 contains 15 residues. V lost 7 bases to trimming and J lost 4 bases; unmatched junction nucleotides: 5. The germline V gene has CDR1 ENHRY and CDR2 SYGVKD. The CDR3 nucleotides are TGTGCCATCACCCGGACTAGCGGGAGATCAGATACGCAGTATTTT. Its translation: CAITRTSGRSDTQYF.

The chain has TRBV6-1 and TRBJ2-5, with 9 bases lining up with TRBD2. There are 13 residues in the CDR3. The J segment lost 3 bases and the V segment lost 7 bases, leaving 3 bases of the junction unmatched. Germline CDR1 MNHNS, CDR2 SASEGT. In DNA form, the CDR3 reads TGTGCCAGCACCCGACTAGCGGAAGAGACCCAGTACTTC. Protein sequence: CASTRLAEETQYF.

This clone was seen only a few times. This rearrangement joins TRBV25-1 to TRBJ1-1; D unresolved. Trimming left V 3 bases short and J 8 bases short, with 10 bases between. Per germline, CDR1 MGHDK and CDR2 SYGVNS. The CDR3 totals 12 residues. The CDR3 loop reads CASSEYQGEAFF. The CDR3 DNA follows: TGTGCCAGCAGTGAGTACCAAGGGGAAGCTTTCTTT.

V and J are TRBV5-4 and TRBJ2-3; TRBD1 matches 7 bases. The CDR3 loop spans 16 amino acids. CDR1 and CDR2 from the germline V gene are SGHNT and YYREEE (reference sequence). V shed 0 bases, J shed 0 bases, and the junction held 4 bases outside the gene matches. The CDR3 DNA reads TGTGCCAGCAGCTTGGGTGGGACAGTTAGCACAGATACGCAGTATTTT. Protein product: CASSLGGTVSTDTQYF.

V and J are TRBV7-2 and TRBJ1-1, with 10 bases that match TRBD1. The J segment lost 1 base and the V segment lost 5 bases, leaving 4 bases of the junction unmatched. This CDR3 has 15 amino acids. The germline V gene encodes CDR1 SGHTA and CDR2 FQGNSA. This CDR3 is CASSPTGGRNTEAFF. The CDR3 DNA reads as TGTGCCAGCAGCCCGACAGGGGGCAGGAACACTGAAGCTTTCTTT.

The chain joins TRBV6-1 to TRBJ2-7; TRBD1 or TRBD2 may be the D gene (7 bases each). Trimming cost V 1 base and J 3 bases, with 13 bases left between them. CDR3 length: 15 residues. Germline CDR1 and CDR2: MNHNS and SASEGT. For the CDR3, the DNA is TGTGCCAGCAGTGAAGGGGCAGGGGGGGTCTACGAGCAGTACTTC. Its translation is CASSEGAGGVYEQYF.

This chain connects TRBV7-9 to TRBJ1-1; the D is unclear. Trimming left V 10 bases short and J 8 bases short, with 14 bases between. The germline CDR1 and CDR2 sequences are SEHNR and FQNEAQ (reference sequence). This CDR3 contains 11 residues. CDR3 bases: TGTGCCACCGGTCTGGGTCCCGAAGCTTTCTTT. Its translation: CATGLGPEAFF.

The J gene is TRBJ2-3, the V gene TRBV2; 10 bases line up with TRBD2. This CDR3 is built from 14 residues. Trimming removed 7 bases from V and 3 bases from J; junction bases left unmatched: 4. The germline V gene has CDR1 SNHLY and CDR2 FYNNEI. DNA for the CDR3: TGTGCCAGCACGCTAGCGGGAGCTACAGATACGCAGTATTTT. Protein product: CASTLAGATDTQYF.

The chain is built from TRBV6-6 and TRBJ1-2; D possibly corresponds to TRBD1 (5 bases). Trimming took 6 bases from V and 2 from J, leaving 13 bases between them. This CDR3 spans 14 amino acids. The V gene's germline CDR1 is MNHNY and CDR2 SVGAGI (reference sequence). The CDR3 is CASSPVSGNYGYTF. Written as DNA, the CDR3 is TGTGCCAGCAGCCCAGTTTCAGGGAACTATGGCTACACCTTC.

The chain is built from TRBV11-2 and TRBJ2-2; 8 bases map to TRBD2. This CDR3 region has 15 residues. The germline gives CDR1 SGHAT, CDR2 FQNNGV. With 2 bases clipped from V and 7 bases from J, the junction kept 6 bases outside the gene matches. CDR3 bases: TGTGCCAGCAGCTTAATGAGCGGGGGTCACGGGGAGCTGTTTTTT. Encoded protein: CASSLMSGGHGELFF.

The chain has TRBV7-9 and TRBJ2-7; TRBD1 is a possible D gene (6 bases). The ends were cut back, 6 bases at V and 1 base at J, with 10 bases in the middle. This CDR3 contains 13 residues. Germline lookup yields CDR1 SEHNR and CDR2 FQNEAQ (reference sequence). CDR3 sequence: CASRPGTSYEQYF. The CDR3, as DNA: TGTGCCAGCAGACCCGGGACATCCTACGAGCAGTACTTC.

The rearrangement uses TRBV11-3 and TRBJ1-1, with D possibly TRBD1 on 5 matching bases. Per germline, CDR1 SGHNT and CDR2 YENEEA. The CDR3 is 12 amino acids. The germline V and J ends were trimmed by 1 base and 8 bases, with 8 bases remaining between them. CDR3 in amino acids: CASSLGGGEAFF. CDR3 nucleotide sequence: TGTGCCAGCAGCTTAGGTGGGGGGGAAGCTTTCTTT.

As DNA, the CDR3 is TGTGCCAGCAGCGTAGGACAGGGGGTACCCTACGAGCAGTACTTC. Encoded protein: CASSVGQGVPYEQYF. The rearrangement links TRBV9 to TRBJ2-7; 9 nucleotides align to TRBD1. This CDR3 has 15 residues. Germline assignment: CDR1 SGDLS and CDR2 YYNGEE. The V segment lost 0 bases and the J segment 2 bases; nucleotides outside the gene matches: 3. Full variable domain (outside the CDR3, taken from reference TRBV9 and TRBJ2-7): DSGVTQTPKHLITATGQRVTLRCSPRSGDLSVYWYQQSLDQGLQFLIQYYNGEERAKGNILERFSAQQFPDLHSELNLSSLELGDSALYFCASSVGQGVPYEQYFGPGTRLTVT.

The V and J genes are TRBV6-5 and TRBJ1-1; weak D call: TRBD1 (5 bases). The CDR3 covers 13 residues. Germline V gene lookup returns CDR1 MNHEY and CDR2 SVGAGI. The germline V and J ends were trimmed by 8 bases and 5 bases, with 15 bases remaining between them. The CDR3 DNA follows: TGTGCCAGCCGGAGGGGATCTTGGACTGAAGCTTTCTTT. Translated: CASRRGSWTEAFF.

This clone has more than one count but fewer than ten. The V and J genes are TRBV6-6 and TRBJ1-4; no clear D gene. CDR1 is MNHNY, CDR2 SVGAGI, per germline (reference sequence). Trimming stripped 6 bases from V and 8 bases from J, with 13 bases between. The CDR3 totals 13 residues. Written as DNA, the CDR3 is TGTGCCAGCAGCCCTCGCTTTAGGGAAAAACTGTTTTTT. Translation: CASSPRFREKLFF.

The rearrangement uses TRBV6-6 and TRBJ1-1; 9 bases line up with TRBD1. V was clipped by 7 bases and J by 4 bases; unmatched bases: 1. The CDR3 is made up of 12 amino acids. Germline assignment: CDR1 MNHNY and CDR2 SVGAGI (reference sequence). In nucleotides, the CDR3 is TGTGCCAGCAAGACAGGGGGCACTGAAGCTTTCTTT. Translating it yields CASKTGGTEAFF.

The CDR3 is CARIGLYSNQPQHF. The CDR3 coding sequence is TGTGCCAGGATAGGACTGTATAGCAATCAGCCCCAGCATTTT. This rearrangement joins TRBV11-3 to TRBJ1-5; D unresolved. Trimming shortened V by 9 bases and J by 0 bases, and 12 bases separated the two germline ends. There are 14 residues in the CDR3. The V gene's germline CDR1 is SGHNT and CDR2 YENEEA.

The chain links TRBV19 to TRBJ1-5; D gene ambiguous. Germline assignment: CDR1 LNHDA and CDR2 SQIVND (reference sequence). The length of the CDR3 is 17 residues. Trimming took 3 bases from V and 0 from J, leaving 15 bases between them. CDR3 in DNA: TGTGCCAGTAGTATCCAGTCTGTTTGGGATAGCAATCAGCCCCAGCATTTT. Amino acid sequence: CASSIQSVWDSNQPQHF.

The J gene is TRBJ2-7, the V gene TRBV5-4; 9 bases agree with TRBD1. J was trimmed by 2 bases and V by 4 bases; bases with no gene match: 1. The CDR3 has 13 amino acids. Germline V lookup: CDR1 SGHNT, CDR2 YYREEE (reference sequence). The CDR3 spells CASSGDRAYEQYF. The CDR3 nucleotides read TGTGCCAGCAGCGGGGACAGGGCCTACGAGCAGTACTTC.

The V gene is TRBV21-1, the J gene TRBJ2-5; TRBD2 is the table's D call, not checked against the DNA. TRBV21-1 is tagged as a pseudogene. CDR3 length: 15 amino acids. CDR3 nucleotide sequence: TGTGCCAGCAGCAAAGAGGGGGGAGGGCCGGTGACCCAGTACTTC. Translated, it gives CASSKEGGGPVTQYF.

This clone has a single count. This chain uses TRBV18 with TRBJ1-2; D possibly corresponds to TRBD1 (5 bases). The length of the CDR3 is 14 residues. Trimming left V 3 bases short and J 6 bases short, with 14 bases between. Germline V gene data show CDR1 as KGHSH and CDR2 as LQKENI. The CDR3 is CASSPSGARNGYTF. In DNA, the CDR3 is TGTGCCAGCTCACCCAGCGGGGCAAGGAATGGCTACACCTTC.

V is TRBV7-2 and J is TRBJ2-7; maybe TRBD1 (6 bases). Germline assignment: CDR1 SGHTA and CDR2 FQGNSA. With 2 bases removed from V and 4 bases from J, the gap between germline ends came to 12 bases. CDR3 size: 14 residues. The CDR3 loop is CASSLSGQGYEQYF. The CDR3 DNA reads TGTGCCAGCAGCTTAAGTGGGCAGGGGTACGAGCAGTACTTC.

V gene TRBV7-2 combines with J gene TRBJ2-3; TRBD2 might be the D (6 bases). Germline V gene lookup returns CDR1 SGHTA and CDR2 FQGNSA. The ends were cut back, 2 bases at V and 6 bases at J, with 9 bases in the middle. This CDR3 contains 13 residues. CDR3 coding DNA: TGTGCCAGCAGCTTATTTCGGGGGGATACGCAGTATTTT. Protein product: CASSLFRGDTQYF.

The V gene is TRBV7-8, the J gene TRBJ1-3; D not certain. Deletions cut 1 base from V and 0 bases from J, with 10 bases between. Germline lookup yields CDR1 SGHVS and CDR2 FQNEAQ. The CDR3 sequence is 16 residues long. The CDR3: CASSLGWSGSGNTIYF. In nucleotides, the CDR3 is TGTGCCAGCAGCTTAGGTTGGTCAGGCTCTGGAAACACCATATATTTT.

The table lists this clone with a few counts. The chain carries TRBV5-1 and TRBJ1-1, with TRBD1 matching 7 bases. The V gene's germline CDR1 is SGHRS and CDR2 YFSETQ. V lost 0 bases, J lost 1 base, and 6 bases stayed unmatched. The CDR3 totals 16 residues. The CDR3 loop reads CASSLGPQGTNTEAFF. The CDR3 DNA reads as TGCGCCAGCAGCTTGGGGCCACAGGGGACGAACACTGAAGCTTTCTTT.

The rearrangement links TRBV2 to TRBJ1-2, with D uncertain. In germline, CDR1 is SNHLY, CDR2 FYNNEI. V dropped 4 bases and J dropped 4 bases, with 7 bases sitting between them. The CDR3 length is 12 residues. The CDR3 sequence is CASSAQSYGYTF. CDR3 sequence (DNA): TGTGCCAGCAGTGCGCAGTCCTATGGCTACACCTTC.

The gene calls are TRBV5-1 and TRBJ2-5, with a possible D match to TRBD2 (6 bases). Per the germline V gene, CDR1 is SGHRS and CDR2 is YFSETQ. Trimming left V 5 bases short and J 7 bases short, with 21 bases between. This CDR3 spans 15 amino acids. CDR3 nucleotide sequence: TGCGCCAGCAGTTATGACGGCGCCGGGGGTCGGACCCAGTACTTC. This gives the protein CASSYDGAGGRTQYF. Complete variable domain (other parts from reference TRBV5-1 and TRBJ2-5): KAGVTQTPRYLIKTRGQQVTLSCSPISGHRSVSWYQQTPGQGLQFLFEYFSETQRNKGNFPGRFSGRQFSNSRSEMNVSTLELGDSALYLCASSYDGAGGRTQYFGPGTRLLVL.

V and J are TRBV4-3 and TRBJ2-2; D gene ambiguous. V dropped 0 bases and J dropped 2 bases, with 10 bases sitting between them. The CDR3 loop spans 16 amino acids. Per germline, CDR1 LGHNA and CDR2 YSLEER. The CDR3 reads CASSQEGMGNTGELFF. Here the CDR3 DNA reads TGCGCCAGCAGCCAAGAAGGGATGGGAAACACCGGGGAGCTGTTTTTT.

The chain couples TRBV12-5 to TRBJ1-2; possibly TRBD1 for D (5 bases). The CDR3 consists of 14 residues. Trimming cost V 5 bases and J 4 bases, with 14 bases left between them. CDR1 LGHNT and CDR2 FRNRAP come from the germline V gene. Here the CDR3 reads CASGLQGKTYGYTF. DNA for the CDR3: TGTGCTAGTGGTCTGCAGGGAAAGACCTATGGCTACACCTTC. Filled out from reference TRBV12-5 and TRBJ1-2, the complete variable domain reads DARVTQTPRHKVTEMGQEVTMRCQPILGHNTVFWYRQTMMQGLELLAYFRNRAPLDDSGMPKDRFSAEMPDATLATLKIQPSEPRDSAVYFCASGLQGKTYGYTFGSGTRLTVV.